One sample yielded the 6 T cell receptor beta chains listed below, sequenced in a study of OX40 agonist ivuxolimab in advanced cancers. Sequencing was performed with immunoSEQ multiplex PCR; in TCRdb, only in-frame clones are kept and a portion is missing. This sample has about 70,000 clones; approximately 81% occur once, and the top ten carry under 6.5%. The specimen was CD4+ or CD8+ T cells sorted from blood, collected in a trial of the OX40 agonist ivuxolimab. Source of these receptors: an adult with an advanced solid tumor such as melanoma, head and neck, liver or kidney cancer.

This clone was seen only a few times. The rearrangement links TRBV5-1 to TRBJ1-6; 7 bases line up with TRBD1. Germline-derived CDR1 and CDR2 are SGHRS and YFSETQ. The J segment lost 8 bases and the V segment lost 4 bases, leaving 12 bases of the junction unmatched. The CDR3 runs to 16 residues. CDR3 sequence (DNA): TGCGCCAGCAGCCTACGAACCGGGACAGCTGATTCACCCCTCCACTTT. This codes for CASSLRTGTADSPLHF.

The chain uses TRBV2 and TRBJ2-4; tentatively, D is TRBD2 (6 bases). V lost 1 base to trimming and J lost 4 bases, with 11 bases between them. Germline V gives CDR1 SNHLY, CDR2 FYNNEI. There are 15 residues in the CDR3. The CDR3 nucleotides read TGTGCCAGCAGTGAAGTGGCGGGACGTAAAAACATTCAGTACTTC. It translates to CASSEVAGRKNIQYF.

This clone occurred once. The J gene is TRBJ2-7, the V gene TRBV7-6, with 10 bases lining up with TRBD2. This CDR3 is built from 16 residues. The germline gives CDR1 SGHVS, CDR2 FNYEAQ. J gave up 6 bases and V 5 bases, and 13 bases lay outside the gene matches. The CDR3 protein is CASSQRRGTSESEQYF. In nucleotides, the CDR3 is TGTGCCAGCAGCCAACGCAGGGGGACTAGCGAAAGCGAGCAGTACTTC.

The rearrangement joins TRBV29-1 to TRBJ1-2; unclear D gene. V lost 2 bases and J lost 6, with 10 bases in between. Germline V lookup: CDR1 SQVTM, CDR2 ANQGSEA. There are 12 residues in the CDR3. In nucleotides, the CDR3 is TGCAGCGTTGAATCTTCCAATGATGGCTACACCTTC. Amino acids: CSVESSNDGYTF.

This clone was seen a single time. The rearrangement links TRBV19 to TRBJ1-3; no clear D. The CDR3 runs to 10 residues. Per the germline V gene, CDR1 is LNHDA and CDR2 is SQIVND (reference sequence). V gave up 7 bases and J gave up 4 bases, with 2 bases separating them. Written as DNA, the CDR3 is TGTGCCAGTATCGGAAACACCATATATTTT. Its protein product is CASIGNTIYF.

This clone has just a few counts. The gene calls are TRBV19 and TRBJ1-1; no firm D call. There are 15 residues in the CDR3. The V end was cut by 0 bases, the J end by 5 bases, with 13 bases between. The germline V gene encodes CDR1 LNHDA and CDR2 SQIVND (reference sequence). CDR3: CASSIDLGYRTEAFF. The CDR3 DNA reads TGTGCCAGTAGTATAGATTTGGGTTATCGGACTGAAGCTTTCTTT.